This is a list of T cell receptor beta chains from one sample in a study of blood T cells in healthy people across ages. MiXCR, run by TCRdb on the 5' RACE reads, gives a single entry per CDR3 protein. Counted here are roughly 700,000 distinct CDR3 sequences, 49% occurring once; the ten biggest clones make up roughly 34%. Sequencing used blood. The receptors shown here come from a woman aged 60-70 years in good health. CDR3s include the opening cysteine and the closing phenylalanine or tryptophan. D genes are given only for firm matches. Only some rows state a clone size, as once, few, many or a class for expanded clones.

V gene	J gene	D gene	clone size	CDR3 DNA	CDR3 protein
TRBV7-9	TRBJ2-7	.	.	TGTGCCAGCAGCCGAGACTCCTTAAGCTCCTACGAGCAGTACTTC	CASSRDSLSSYEQYF
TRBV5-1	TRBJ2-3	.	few	TGCGCCAGCAGCTTGGGAGCCCGGTCGGATACGCAGTATTTT	CASSLGARSDTQYF
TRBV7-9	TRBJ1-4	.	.	TGTGCCAGCAGCTTATCGGCAGCTAATGAAAAACTGTTTTTT	CASSLSAANEKLFF
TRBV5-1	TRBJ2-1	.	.	TGCGCCAGCAGCTGGCTGACTAGTCAGAATGAGCAGTTCTTC	CASSWLTSQNEQFF
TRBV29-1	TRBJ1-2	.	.	TGCAGCGTTGAAGATCGGGGCTCTGGCTACACCTTC	CSVEDRGSGYTF
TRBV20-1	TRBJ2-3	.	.	TGCAGTGCCAGGGTCAGGGCGTTCACAGATACGCAGTATTTT	CSARVRAFTDTQYF
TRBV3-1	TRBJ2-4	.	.	TGTGCCAGCAGCGTCCAGGGACGCTCGGGCAAAAACATTCAGTACTTC	CASSVQGRSGKNIQYF
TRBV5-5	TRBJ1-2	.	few	TGTGCCAGCAGCGTGGAAGGCAGAGGAAGGGGCTACACCTTC	CASSVEGRGRGYTF
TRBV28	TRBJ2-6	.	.	TGTGCCAGCAGTTTATCCCCGGCCAGAGCCTCTGGGGCCAACGTCCTGACTTTC	CASSLSPARASGANVLTF
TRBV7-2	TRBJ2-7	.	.	TGTGCCGGCACTATGACGGGGCGCCCCCACGAGCAGTACTTC	CAGTMTGRPHEQYF
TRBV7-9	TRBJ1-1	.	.	TGTGCCAGCAGCTTATCGGCAGGGGATTACACTGAAGCTTTCTTT	CASSLSAGDYTEAFF
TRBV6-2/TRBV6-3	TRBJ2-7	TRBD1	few	TGTGCCAGCATCAGGGACAGCTACGAGCAGTACTTC	CASIRDSYEQYF
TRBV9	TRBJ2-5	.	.	TGTGCCAGCGACTCGGGATCCCTGGGGGAGACCCAGTACTTC	CASDSGSLGETQYF
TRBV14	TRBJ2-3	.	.	TGTGCCAGCAGCCTTCGGACTGCTACAGATACGCAGTATTTT	CASSLRTATDTQYF
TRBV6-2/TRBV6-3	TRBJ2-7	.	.	TGTGCCAGCAAGGACAGCAGTTTTCACGAGCAGTACTTC	CASKDSSFHEQYF
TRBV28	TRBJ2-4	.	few	TGTGCCAGCACCCCCCCAGGGGCCAAAAACATTCAGTACTTC	CASTPPGAKNIQYF
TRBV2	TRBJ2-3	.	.	TGTGCCAGCAGTGAAAGGTCACCCACGGTTGGCGGTACGCAGTATTTT	CASSERSPTVGGTQYF
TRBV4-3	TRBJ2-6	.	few	TGCGCCAGCAGCGCCCACTCTGGGGCCAACGTCCTGACTTTC	CASSAHSGANVLTF
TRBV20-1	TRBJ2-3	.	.	TGCAGTGCTAGTCTACAAGGGTCGGCAGATACGCAGTATTTT	CSASLQGSADTQYF
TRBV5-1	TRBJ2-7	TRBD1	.	TGCGCCAGCAGCTTGGCCGGGGGGACAGGGTTCTACGAGCAGTACTTC	CASSLAGGTGFYEQYF
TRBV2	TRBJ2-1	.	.	TGTGCCAGCATATTGTGGGAGAGAGACAATGAGCAGTTCTTC	CASILWERDNEQFF
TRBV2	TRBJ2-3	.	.	TGTGCCAGCAATCAGGGAGATACGCAGTATTTT	CASNQGDTQYF
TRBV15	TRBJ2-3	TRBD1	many	TGTGCCACCAGCAGAGCTACTAGGACAGGGATGGTGGATACGCAGTATTTT	CATSRATRTGMVDTQYF
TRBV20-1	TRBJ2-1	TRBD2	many	TGCAGTGCTAGTCCCGGGACTAGGAACAATGAGCAGTTCTTC	CSASPGTRNNEQFF
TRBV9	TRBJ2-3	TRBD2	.	TGTGCCAGCAGCGTAGGATCGGCGGGAGCATCAGTTGATACGCAGTATTTT	CASSVGSAGASVDTQYF
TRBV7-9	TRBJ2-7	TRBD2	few	TGTGCCAGCGGCTTAGCGGGCGGTGAGCAGTACTTC	CASGLAGGEQYF
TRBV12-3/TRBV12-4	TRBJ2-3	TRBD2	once	TGTGCCAGCAGCCGAAAGGGACTAGCGGGAGGAAACACAGATACGCAGTATTTT	CASSRKGLAGGNTDTQYF
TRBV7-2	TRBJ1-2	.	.	TGTGCCAGCAGCTCCGGGGCAAACGGACGTGGCTACACCTTC	CASSSGANGRGYTF
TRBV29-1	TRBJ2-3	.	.	TGCAGCTCCACAGGCGGAGGAAGCACAGATACGCAGTATTTT	CSSTGGGSTDTQYF
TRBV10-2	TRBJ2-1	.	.	TGCGCCAGCAGTGACTGGGGCAGGGAATACAATGAGCAGTTCTTC	CASSDWGREYNEQFF
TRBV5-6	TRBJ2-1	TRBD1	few	TGCGCCAGCAGCTTAACGGGACAGGGCAATGAGCAGTTCTTC	CASSLTGQGNEQFF
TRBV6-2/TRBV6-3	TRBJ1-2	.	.	TGTGCCAGCAGTTACCCCCTATTGCATGGCTACACCTTC	CASSYPLLHGYTF
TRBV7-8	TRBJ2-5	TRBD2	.	TGTGCCAGCAGCGTTTTACTAGCGGGAGGGAACCAAGAGACCCAGTACTTC	CASSVLLAGGNQETQYF
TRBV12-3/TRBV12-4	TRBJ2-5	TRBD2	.	TGTGCCAGCAGTTTAGGAGCTAGCGGGAGGGGGAACAAGCAGTACTTC	CASSLGASGRGNKQYF
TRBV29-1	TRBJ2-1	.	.	TGCAGCGTTGACGGGACTCTACCAAATGAGCAGTTCTTC	CSVDGTLPNEQFF
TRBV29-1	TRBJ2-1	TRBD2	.	TGCAGCGCCGCCCGTAGCGGGACCTACAATGAGCAGTTCTTC	CSAARSGTYNEQFF
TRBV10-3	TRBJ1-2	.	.	TGTGCCATCAGTTTAGGTGGGAGCGGCTACACCTTC	CAISLGGSGYTF
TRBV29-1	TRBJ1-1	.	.	TGCAGCGTTGAAGGGCCGGGGACTGAAGCTTTCTTT	CSVEGPGTEAFF
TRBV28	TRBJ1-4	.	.	TGTGCCAGCAGCTTCGTTCCCGGCTTTAATGAAAAACTGTTTTTT	CASSFVPGFNEKLFF
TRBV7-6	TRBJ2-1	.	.	TGTGCCAGCAGCCCGTGGGGAGGAGGTCCTCCCAGTGAGCAGTTCTTC	CASSPWGGGPPSEQFF
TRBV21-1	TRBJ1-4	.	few	TGTGCCAGCAGCAAAGCAAGGCGAGGCTCCAGGTCTATTGAAAAACTGTTTTTT	CASSKARRGSRSIEKLFF
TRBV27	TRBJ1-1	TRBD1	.	TGTGCCAGCGGTCGACAGGGAGGCACTGAAGCTTTCTTT	CASGRQGGTEAFF
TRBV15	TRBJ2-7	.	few	TGTGCCACCAGCAGAGGAACGGATAGCTCCTACGAGCAGTACTTC	CATSRGTDSSYEQYF
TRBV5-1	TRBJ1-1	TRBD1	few	TGCGCCAGCAGCGGCGACAGGGTTAACACTGAAGCTTTCTTT	CASSGDRVNTEAFF
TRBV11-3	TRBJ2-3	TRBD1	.	TGTGCCAGCAGCCACCAGTCCGGGCAGGGGGATTCGGGTACGCAGTATTTT	CASSHQSGQGDSGTQYF
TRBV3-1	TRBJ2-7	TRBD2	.	TGTGCCAGCAGCAGCACCGGGACTAGCAACGGCGAGCAGTACTTC	CASSSTGTSNGEQYF
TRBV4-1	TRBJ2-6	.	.	TGCGCCAGCAGCCGAGGGGACACGTCTACTGGGGCCAACGTCCTGACTTTC	CASSRGDTSTGANVLTF
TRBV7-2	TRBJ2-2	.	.	TGTGCCTGCGCCAAGGAGGGGTGGTCCGGGGAGCTGTTTTTT	CACAKEGWSGELFF